This T cell receptor beta chain was sequenced in a study of identical twins. Study results and caveats: A partial confounding effect on zero-insertion analyses could come from invariant MAIT and iNKT cells. Findings depended on cross-sectional statistics rather than tracking the same donors.

Template switching added a universal primer binding site, and final cDNA carried unique molecular identifiers. One entry per CDR3 protein results from TCRdb running MiXCR on the 5' RACE reads. The table shows fewer than 650,000 distinct CDR3 sequences, with more than 9% occurring only once. The V gene's germline CDR1 is SGHTA and CDR2 FQGNSA. The CDR3 has 15 amino acids. V was cut by 4 bases and J by 2 bases, with 12 bases left in between. As for this clonotype: Its antigen is unknown.

The sample was also linked to a second study, of yellow fever vaccine responses in identical twins.

The genes are TRBV7-2 and TRBJ2-4; D ambiguous. The TCR sequence derives from a woman between 18 and 29 years old in good health. The sample comprised PBMCs. CDR3 amino acids: CASSSPTKTKNIQYF. The CDR3 nucleotides read TGTGCCAGCAGCTCCCCCACTAAAACCAAAAACATTCAGTACTTC.